This T cell receptor (beta chain) is drawn from a study of T cells after yellow fever vaccination. MiXCR, run by TCRdb on the 5' RACE reads, gives a single entry per CDR3 protein. In the table there are 550,000 to 750,000 distinct CDR3 sequences, roughly 12% of which are singletons. Trimming left V 6 bases short and J 5 bases short, with 10 bases between. This CDR3 contains 13 residues. Germline V gives CDR1 SGHTA, CDR2 FQGTGA. The rearrangement uses TRBV7-3 and TRBJ2-2, with D hard to call. The sequencing here drew on PBMCs, taken on the day of the yellow fever booster vaccination. The clonotype originates from a man aged 30 to 39 who received the YFV17D yellow fever vaccine. As DNA, the CDR3 is TGTGCCAGCAGGATCGAGAGTACCGGGGAGCTGTTTTTT. The encoded protein is CASRIESTGELFF.